These 2 T cell receptor beta chains share one sample of origin, sequenced in a study of cytomegalovirus exposure and HLA in healthy donors. The PCR made use of 60 Vbeta and 13 Jbeta primers. Clones were sequenced by immunoSEQ multiplex PCR, and TCRdb holds only the in-frame ones, with some missing. In the table there are over 100,000 clones, 60% to 80% of which are singletons. Sample: PBMCs. The receptors derive from a male donor in good health and CMV-seronegative.

The chain employs TRBV7-2 and TRBJ1-4; 8 bases line up with TRBD1. This CDR3 contains 15 residues. Germline V gives CDR1 SGHTA, CDR2 FQGNSA. V was pared by 4 bases and J by 3 bases, with 4 bases of the junction left unmatched. DNA of the CDR3: TGTGCCAGCAGCTCACAGGGACAGGCTAATGAAAAACTGTTTTTT. Translating gives CASSSQGQANEKLFF.

The rearrangement joins TRBV4-3 to TRBJ2-7, with 9 bases identical to TRBD1. Unmatched junction bases numbered 4, after V lost 0 bases and J lost 1 base. Germline loops: CDR1 LGHNA, CDR2 YSLEER. The CDR3 length is 16 residues. The CDR3 DNA is TGCGCCAGCAGCCAAGATCCGGGACAGGGATCCTACGAGCAGTACTTC. Translation: CASSQDPGQGSYEQYF.